This T cell receptor beta chain derives from a study of beta chain features in type 1 diabetes (dated by TCRdb to between 2017 and 2018). Study-wide context: No differences in mean age, gender distribution, total cell number or subset yield were found between patients and healthy donors. A total of roughly 98,000,000 sorted cells were examined across all samples, and RNA yield correlated strongly with the number of cells per subset. The study compared TCRB repertoires of sorted circulating CD4+ T cell subsets between recently diagnosed type 1 diabetes patients and matched healthy donors. Naive and central memory subsets were obtained from all 30 or so donors, but regulatory and stem cell-like memory subsets were isolated from only 8 patients and about 8 healthy donors.

The entire isolated RNA was reverse transcribed using the High Capacity cDNA Reverse Transcription Kit, and thus expressed TCRB transcripts were sequenced. Deep immunoSEQ sequencing was performed on naive, central memory and regulatory T cell samples, with an average of approximately 3.9 million total reads per sample. Sorted cells were lysed in RLT buffer and RNA was extracted with DNase-treated RNeasy Micro or Mini kits, depending on cell number. Each cell subset was processed separately to prevent cross-contamination, with patient and healthy donor samples processed together. Using the immunoSEQ multiplex PCR, TCRB sequences were amplified from cDNA into 87-bp fragments spanning the CDR3 region. The amplicons were sequenced using the Illumina HiSeq platform. The paper's processing steps were these. Synthetic template baselines were used to correct PCR bias computationally, reads within Hamming distance 2 were collapsed together, and singletons that could not be merged were discarded. Reads were aligned against IMGT so that V, D and J genes, CDR3 length and insertions or deletions at six rearrangement sites could be assigned. Within each subset, clonotype counts were normalized to sorted cell number, and only after that were true diversity and Gini coefficients computed with the tcR R package. Repertoire sharing was quantified using the overlap coefficient calculated on TCRB nucleotide sequences. TCRdb provides this immuneACCESS table in a form limited to in-frame rearrangements. Some clones are lacking; in checked studies, under half of them reflect an unresolved V gene, and why the rest are absent is not known. V and J calls and clone size are those listed in that table; D and trimming were worked out from the DNA. The sample includes roughly 400,000 clones, with around 10% observed a single time. The ten most abundant clones make up less than 0.65% of the sample.

Each donor gave one peripheral blood draw, averaging approximately 0.11 L, which was collected into heparinised tubes. Naive, central memory, regulatory and stem cell-like memory CD4+ T cells were sorted on a BD FACSAria II using a panel including CD45RO, CCR7, CD25, CD127, CD95 and CD27. Every sorted population had a purity above 95%. PBMCs were isolated immediately by Lymphoprep density gradient centrifugation and stained directly without culture. To minimize batch effects, samples were stained and sorted in pairs, one healthy donor with one patient per experiment. The CDR3 goes from the cysteine to the phenylalanine over 11 residues. Of the read, only the CDR3 DNA is kept; its 33 bases are in frame from base 1. Looking up the germline V gene yields CDR1 MNHNS and CDR2 SASEGT. On the study overall, not on this receptor specifically: Shorter templates might have been favored by PCR, but patient and control samples were amplified and corrected together, so both groups would have been affected equally by any skew. HLA sub-analyses involved small numbers of individuals, so any influence of HLA type on TCRB rearrangement remained unresolved. Naive, central memory and regulatory TCRB repertoires appeared to be more alike among patients than among healthy donors. Fewer insertions and more nucleotide deletions at VDJ recombination sites were observed in patients with type 1 diabetes, implying thymic rearrangement abnormalities. Type 1 diabetes patients showed a moderate but significant shortening of TCRB CDR3 length in all four CD4+ subsets. Because cDNA rather than genomic DNA was sequenced, highly expressing activated cells could have been over-represented, although no difference in activation and CD3 levels was found between groups.

As regards this clone: Its antigen remains unidentified. At one end, the junction sequence differs from germline, possibly due to a read error.

Recombination connected TRBV6-1 to TRBJ1-1; the D gene remains uncertain. Sequencing input: central memory CD4+ T cells from blood. This clonotype was sampled from a man younger than 40 with type 1 diabetes. The sequenced DNA: TGTGCCAGCACTTTGAACTCTGAAGCTTTCTTT. This sequence encodes CASTLNSEAFF.